Presented here are 30 T cell receptor beta chains from one specimen sequenced in a study of regulatory T cells in long-lasting Graves disease (dated by TCRdb to the early 2020s). Library preparation was by multiplex PCR. These reads were obtained on an Illumina HiSeq 4000. CDR3 regions were amplified by Arm-PCR with iRepertoire HTBI primers to construct TCR beta libraries. TCRdb's own reprocessing of the public reads used fastp at Q25 and MiXCR and kept productive beta chains. CDR3 protein duplicates are merged, each entry listing the most common genes and DNA. The sample table lists 360,000 or so distinct CDR3 sequences, 12% of them with a count of one. 18% of the sample is held by the ten biggest clonotypes. This specimen's time point label, per the study, means: newly diagnosed GD, antithyroid drugs for less than 3 months. RNA was extracted from PBMCs in TRIzol for both TCR sequencing and RNA sequencing.

These data were also filed under a second study, of T cells in Graves' hyperthyroidism and ophthalmopathy.

Sequencing was performed on peripheral blood mononuclear cells (PBMCs), taken at new diagnosis, from a patient treated with antithyroid drugs. Receptors were obtained from a woman aged 18-29 years with Graves disease. Donor details come from another sample of the same person, matched by shared clones.

The table lists this clonotype with many counts. The rearrangement uses TRBV20-1 and TRBJ2-3, with D perhaps being TRBD1 or TRBD2 (5 bases each). Germline V lookup: CDR1 DFQATT, CDR2 SNEGSKA (reference sequence). This CDR3 is 16 amino acids long. Trimming pared 5 bases from V and 2 bases from J, leaving 20 bases between. The CDR3 protein is CSAHGRARDPTDTQYF. CDR3 nucleotide sequence: TGCAGTGCTCACGGACGAGCCAGGGACCCCACAGATACGCAGTATTTT.

This clonotype was seen at least ten times. The J gene is TRBJ1-2, the V gene TRBV28, with D tentatively TRBD1 (5 bases). The V gene's germline CDR1 is MDHEN and CDR2 SYDVKM. V lost 6 bases and J lost 5, with 16 bases in between. This CDR3 spans 14 amino acids. The CDR3 nucleotides read TGTGCCAGCAGCCCAGAGGGGACGGCTTATGGCTACACCTTC. Protein: CASSPEGTAYGYTF.

DNA for the CDR3: TGCAGCGTTCTTGACGTAGTAGCTTTCTTT. The encoded protein is CSVLDVVAFF. The chain joins TRBV29-1 to TRBJ1-1; no firm D call. This CDR3 is built from 10 residues. Germline CDR1 and CDR2: SQVTM and ANQGSEA. V dropped 5 bases and J dropped 10 bases, with 11 bases sitting between them.

The chain links TRBV6-1 to TRBJ1-5; 9 bases match TRBD1. Germline values: CDR1 MNHNS, CDR2 SASEGT. V lost 7 bases to trimming and J lost 5 bases; unmatched junction nucleotides: 12. This CDR3 has 16 residues. CDR3: CASTDTGTGLDQPQHF. CDR3 nucleotide sequence: TGTGCCAGCACCGATACCGGGACAGGGCTCGATCAGCCCCAGCATTTT.

This clonotype has a handful of counts. A much larger clone differs by one base, so this may be a read error. The rearrangement links TRBV7-3 to TRBJ2-3; D is perhaps TRBD2 (6 bases). Germline CDR1 is SGHTA and CDR2 is FQGTGA. The CDR3 contains 15 residues. The CDR3 loop is CARSPWAGSTDTQYF. The CDR3 coding sequence is TGTGCCCGCAGCCCGTGGGCGGGGTCTACAGATACGCAGTATTTT.

This clonotype was observed a handful of times. The chain recombines TRBV4-1 with TRBJ1-2, with 9 bases lining up with TRBD1. This CDR3 is built from 17 residues. J gave up 2 bases and V 2 bases, and 9 bases lay outside the gene matches. Germline CDR1 MGHRA, CDR2 YSYEKL. The CDR3 region has the DNA TGCGCCAGCAGCCAAACGACCGGGACAGGGCGCAACTATGGCTACACCTTC. This translates into CASSQTTGTGRNYGYTF.

This clonotype was counted ten times or more. The chain uses TRBV29-1 and TRBJ2-5; 12 bases are a match to TRBD2. This CDR3 spans 14 amino acids. Trimming cost V 3 bases and J 5 bases; bases outside gene matches: 4. The germline V gene has CDR1 SQVTM and CDR2 ANQGSEA. The CDR3 here is CSVERTSGVETQYF. For the CDR3, the DNA is TGCAGCGTTGAGAGGACTAGCGGGGTTGAGACCCAGTACTTC.

Only a few counts were recorded for this clonotype. The V and J genes are TRBV19 and TRBJ1-2; D perhaps matches TRBD1 (5 bases). Trimming removed 4 bases at V and 4 bases at J, with 16 bases between. The CDR3 consists of 15 residues. CDR1 LNHDA and CDR2 SQIVND come from the germline V gene (reference sequence). CDR3 amino acids: CASSTSHDGAYGYTF. DNA for the CDR3: TGTGCCAGTAGTACCAGCCACGATGGGGCCTATGGCTACACCTTC.

This clonotype has a count of ten or more. The chain uses TRBV18 and TRBJ1-4; the D is unclear. Germline V gene lookup returns CDR1 KGHSH and CDR2 LQKENI. This CDR3 region has 15 residues. Trimming removed 1 base at V and 3 bases at J, with 9 bases between. The CDR3 DNA sequence: TGTGCCAGCTCACCACGAGAACGTTCTAATGAAAAACTGTTTTTT. Translation gives CASSPRERSNEKLFF.

This clonotype was observed many times. This chain joins TRBV20-1 and TRBJ2-1, with D unclear. CDR3 length equals 13 residues. Trimming cost V 5 bases and J 4 bases, with 12 bases left between them. Germline CDR1 DFQATT, CDR2 SNEGSKA (reference sequence). CDR3 DNA: TGCAGTGCTCCCAAAAGGGATTACAATGAGCAGTTCTTC. Its translation: CSAPKRDYNEQFF.

This clonotype was seen at least ten times. The V and J genes are TRBV2 and TRBJ1-3; D remains ambiguous. Germline values: CDR1 SNHLY, CDR2 FYNNEI. There are 11 residues in the CDR3. V was pared by 7 bases and J by 4 bases, with 5 bases between. CDR3 protein: CASNGGNTIYF. The DNA of the CDR3 is TGTGCCAGCAACGGGGGAAACACCATATATTTT.

This clonotype was seen just once. The chain combines TRBV25-1 with TRBJ2-7; 9 nucleotides agree with TRBD1. Looked up from germline, CDR1 is MGHDK and CDR2 is SYGVNS. Trimming at V came to 2 bases and at J to 3 bases, leaving 5 bases not matched to a gene. There are 15 residues in the CDR3. The CDR3: CASSEKRDRDYEQYF. CDR3 nucleotides: TGTGCCAGCAGTGAAAAAAGGGACAGGGACTACGAGCAGTACTTC.

This clonotype was seen repeatedly, ten times or more. The CDR3 region has the DNA TGTGCCAGCTCACCACAGACAGGGGTGCGCGGCTACACCTTC. This translates into CASSPQTGVRGYTF. The chain links TRBV18 to TRBJ1-2; TRBD1 matches at 8 bases. The CDR3 loop spans 14 amino acids. J gave up 8 bases and V 1 base, and 6 bases lay outside the gene matches. In germline, CDR1 is KGHSH, CDR2 LQKENI.

The J gene is TRBJ2-3, the V gene TRBV11-2; a weak D match, TRBD2 (6 bases). The V end was cut by 3 bases, the J end by 4 bases, with 8 bases between. Germline CDR1 reads SGHAT; CDR2 reads FQNNGV. The CDR3 totals 13 residues. The CDR3 spells CASSLEGSDTQYF. CDR3 coding DNA: TGTGCCAGCAGCTTGGAGGGCTCAGATACGCAGTATTTT.

This clonotype was found many times. The V gene is TRBV28, the J gene TRBJ2-2; D remains unclear. The V gene lost 7 bases and the J gene lost 4 bases, with 10 bases spanning the gap. Germline V gives CDR1 MDHEN, CDR2 SYDVKM. The CDR3 runs to 13 residues. This CDR3 reads CASTMGSTGELFF. The CDR3 DNA is TGTGCCAGCACCATGGGGTCCACCGGGGAGCTGTTTTTT. Using reference TRBV28 and TRBJ2-2 for the parts outside the CDR3, the full variable domain is DVKVTQSSRYLVKRTGEKVFLECVQDMDHENMFWYRQDPGLGLRLIYFSYDVKMKEKGDIPEGYSVSREKKERFSLILESASTNQTSMYLCASTMGSTGELFFGEGSRLTVL.

This clonotype has at least ten counts. The V call is TRBV6-2 or TRBV6-3, the J call TRBJ2-2; unclear D gene. Looked up from germline, CDR1 is MNHEY and CDR2 is SVGEGT. Trimming removed 0 bases from V and 8 bases from J, with 7 bases in between. This CDR3 has 13 residues. The CDR3 nucleotides are TGTGCCAGCAGTTACTCGAGATGGGGGGAGCTGTTTTTT. It specifies CASSYSRWGELFF.

This clonotype was observed many times. The chain uses TRBV28 and TRBJ1-1; D not resolved. Trimming removed 4 bases at V and 4 bases at J, with 10 bases between. This CDR3 region has 13 residues. The V gene's germline CDR1 is MDHEN and CDR2 SYDVKM. Written as DNA, the CDR3 is TGTGCCAGCAGTTCGGTGGATCGCACTGAAGCTTTCTTT. Protein sequence: CASSSVDRTEAFF. The full variable domain, in which reference TRBV28 and TRBJ1-1 provide the parts outside the CDR3, is DVKVTQSSRYLVKRTGEKVFLECVQDMDHENMFWYRQDPGLGLRLIYFSYDVKMKEKGDIPEGYSVSREKKERFSLILESASTNQTSMYLCASSSVDRTEAFFGQGTRLTVV.

The table lists this clonotype with many counts. The chain is built from TRBV12-3 or TRBV12-4 and TRBJ1-2; D might be TRBD1 (5 bases). The CDR3 spans 14 residues. V shed 0 bases and J shed 8 bases, with 13 bases lying between them. In nucleotides, the CDR3 is TGTGCCAGCAGTTTAGCGAGAAGGGGTCGAGGCTACACCTTC. This translates into CASSLARRGRGYTF.

V and J are TRBV15 and TRBJ1-1; D might be TRBD1 (5 bases). This CDR3 contains 11 residues. Germline V gives CDR1 LNHNV, CDR2 YYDKDF (reference sequence). Trimming took 5 bases from V and 7 from J, leaving 8 bases between them. The CDR3 sequence is CATSHQGEAFF. Here the CDR3 DNA reads TGTGCCACCAGCCACCAGGGTGAAGCTTTCTTT.

As to this clonotype: One base separates it from a far larger clone, so it is likely a read error. The V call is TRBV11-2, the J call TRBJ2-3; D unresolved. Trimming removed 0 bases from V and 5 bases from J, with 6 bases in between. Germline values: CDR1 SGHAT, CDR2 FQNNGV. This CDR3 contains 13 residues. CDR3 amino acids: CASSLDGVDTQYF. CDR3 coding DNA: TGTGCCAGCAGCTTAGATGGGGTAGATACGCAGTATTTT.

The V and J genes are TRBV7-2 and TRBJ1-3; TRBD1 might be the D (6 bases). Germline loops: CDR1 SGHTA, CDR2 FQGNSA. The CDR3 spans 17 residues. Deletions cut 1 base from V and 2 bases from J, with 15 bases between. The CDR3 DNA sequence: TGTGCCAGCAGCTTAGGGGCCCCAGGGGCAACTGGAAACACCATATATTTT. Translation: CASSLGAPGATGNTIYF.

This clonotype was observed at least ten times. The chain carries TRBV28 and TRBJ2-1, with unresolved D. The V gene lost 5 bases and the J gene lost 7 bases, with 6 bases spanning the gap. CDR1 MDHEN and CDR2 SYDVKM come from the germline V gene. The CDR3 sequence is 11 residues long. The CDR3 nucleotides are TGTGCCAGCAGTGGCTCAAATGAGCAGTTCTTC. This gives the protein CASSGSNEQFF.

This clonotype was found many times. The rearrangement joins TRBV5-1 to TRBJ2-7, with 8 bases matching TRBD2. The CDR3 extends over 16 amino acids. In germline, CDR1 is SGHRS, CDR2 YFSETQ. J was trimmed by 5 bases and V by 2 bases; bases with no gene match: 12. The CDR3 here is CASSFHGREGINEQYF. For the CDR3, the DNA is TGCGCCAGCAGCTTCCACGGGAGGGAGGGCATTAACGAGCAGTACTTC.

A word on this clonotype: A far larger clone is off by one base, so a read error is likely. The chain joins TRBV11-2 to TRBJ2-2; possible D gene TRBD2, 6 bases. With 5 bases removed from V and 7 bases from J, the gap between germline ends came to 20 bases. This CDR3 has 16 amino acids. From germline, CDR1 is SGHAT and CDR2 FQNNGV. As DNA, the CDR3 is TGTGCCAGCAGCCCACGCTGGGGGAGGCGTGTCGGGGAGCTGTTTTTT. The encoded protein is CASSPRWGRRVGELFF.

Many counts were recorded for this clonotype. The chain is built from TRBV5-1 and TRBJ1-1; D unclear. Trimming shortened V by 0 bases and J by 1 base, and 10 bases separated the two germline ends. CDR3 length: 15 amino acids. Germline V CDR1 and CDR2: SGHRS, YFSETQ. The CDR3 bases are TGCGCCAGCAGCTTGGCCGTTTGGGGGAACACTGAAGCTTTCTTT. As protein: CASSLAVWGNTEAFF.

CDR3 in amino acids: CASRPGRGTETQYF. CDR3 DNA: TGCGCCAGCAGACCCGGACGAGGGACAGAGACCCAGTACTTC. The chain couples TRBV5-1 to TRBJ2-5; perhaps D is TRBD1 or TRBD2 (5 bases each). The CDR3 loop spans 14 amino acids. Germline V gives CDR1 SGHRS, CDR2 YFSETQ. The germline V and J ends were trimmed by 5 bases and 4 bases, with 15 bases remaining between them.

The rearrangement uses TRBV10-3 and TRBJ2-5, with D possibly TRBD1 on 5 matching bases. CDR3 length equals 15 residues. Germline-derived CDR1 and CDR2 are ENHRY and SYGVKD. The ends were cut back, 2 bases at V and 7 bases at J, with 17 bases in the middle. CDR3 DNA: TGTGCCATCAGTGAGAGCCAGGGCCACTTGGGGACCCAGTACTTC. This gives the protein CAISESQGHLGTQYF.

As to this clonotype: Since a far larger clone is one base different, this is likely a read error. This chain joins TRBV28 and TRBJ2-7, with 9 bases fitting TRBD1. CDR3 length: 17 amino acids. V lost 4 bases, J lost 10 bases, and 20 bases stayed unmatched. Germline-derived CDR1 and CDR2 are MDHEN and SYDVKM. The DNA for the CDR3 is TGTGCCAGCAGTTCTCCGGGACAGGGATGGGCCAAAGAGACCCAGTACGTC. Translating gives CASSSPGQGWAKETQYV.

This clonotype was detected ten times or more. The chain combines TRBV6-1 with TRBJ1-6, with 8 bases that match TRBD1. V lost 7 bases, J lost 7 bases, and 12 bases stayed unmatched. The CDR3 loop spans 16 amino acids. From germline, CDR1 is MNHNS and CDR2 SASEGT. In DNA form, the CDR3 reads TGTGCCAGCACCAAGGAGAGGAGACAGGGGAATTCACCCCTCCACTTT. Translating gives CASTKERRQGNSPLHF.

The chain links TRBV6-1 to TRBJ1-5; D is unclear. V was pared by 6 bases and J by 3 bases, with 9 bases between. This CDR3 has 13 residues. The germline V gene encodes CDR1 MNHNS and CDR2 SASEGT. CDR3 in amino acids: CASSLDHNQPQHF. In DNA, the CDR3 is TGTGCCAGCAGCCTAGACCACAATCAGCCCCAGCATTTT.